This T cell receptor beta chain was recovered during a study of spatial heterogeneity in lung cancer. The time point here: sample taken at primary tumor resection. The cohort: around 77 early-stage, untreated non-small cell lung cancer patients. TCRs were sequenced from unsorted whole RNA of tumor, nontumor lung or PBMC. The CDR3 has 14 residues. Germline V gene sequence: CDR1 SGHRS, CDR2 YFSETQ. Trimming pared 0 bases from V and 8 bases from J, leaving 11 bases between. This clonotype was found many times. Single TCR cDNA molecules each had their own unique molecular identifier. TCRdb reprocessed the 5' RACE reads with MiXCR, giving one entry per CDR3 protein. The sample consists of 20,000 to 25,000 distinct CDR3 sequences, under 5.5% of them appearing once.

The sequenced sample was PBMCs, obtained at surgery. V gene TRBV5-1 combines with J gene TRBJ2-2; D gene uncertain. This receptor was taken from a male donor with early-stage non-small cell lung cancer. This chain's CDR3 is CASSLVVSPGELFF. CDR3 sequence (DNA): TGCGCCAGCAGCTTGGTGGTGTCCCCGGGGGAGCTGTTTTTT.